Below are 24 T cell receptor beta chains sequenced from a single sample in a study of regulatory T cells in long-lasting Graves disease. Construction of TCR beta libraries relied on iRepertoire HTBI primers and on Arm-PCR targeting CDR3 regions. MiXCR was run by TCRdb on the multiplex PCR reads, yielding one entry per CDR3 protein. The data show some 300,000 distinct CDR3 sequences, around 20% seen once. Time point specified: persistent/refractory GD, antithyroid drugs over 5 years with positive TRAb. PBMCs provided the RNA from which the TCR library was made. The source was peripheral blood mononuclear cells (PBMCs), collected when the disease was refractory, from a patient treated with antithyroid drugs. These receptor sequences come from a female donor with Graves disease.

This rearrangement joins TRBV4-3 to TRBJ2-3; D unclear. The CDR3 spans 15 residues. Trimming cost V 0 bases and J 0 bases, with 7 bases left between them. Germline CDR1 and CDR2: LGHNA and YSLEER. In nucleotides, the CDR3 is TGCGCCAGCAGCCAAGACCAAACAAGCACAGATACGCAGTATTTT. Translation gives CASSQDQTSTDTQYF.

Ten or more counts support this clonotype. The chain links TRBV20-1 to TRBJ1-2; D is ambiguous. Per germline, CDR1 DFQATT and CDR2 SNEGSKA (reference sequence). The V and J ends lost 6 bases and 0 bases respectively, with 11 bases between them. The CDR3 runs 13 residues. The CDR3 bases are TGCAGTGCAGCGGACCCAGCTAACTATGGCTACACCTTC. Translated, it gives CSAADPANYGYTF.

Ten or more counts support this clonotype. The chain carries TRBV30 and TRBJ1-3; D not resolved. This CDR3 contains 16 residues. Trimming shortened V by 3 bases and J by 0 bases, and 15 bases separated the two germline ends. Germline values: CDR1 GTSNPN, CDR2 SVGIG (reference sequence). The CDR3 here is CAWSPDSRYSGNTIYF. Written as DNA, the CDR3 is TGTGCCTGGAGCCCTGATTCTAGGTACTCTGGAAACACCATATATTTT.

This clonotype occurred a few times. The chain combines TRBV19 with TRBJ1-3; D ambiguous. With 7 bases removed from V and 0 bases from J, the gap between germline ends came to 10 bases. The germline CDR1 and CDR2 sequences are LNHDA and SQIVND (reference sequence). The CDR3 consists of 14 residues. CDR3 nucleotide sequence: TGTGCCAGTACAGAGGGAGTCTCTGGAAACACCATATATTTT. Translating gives CASTEGVSGNTIYF.

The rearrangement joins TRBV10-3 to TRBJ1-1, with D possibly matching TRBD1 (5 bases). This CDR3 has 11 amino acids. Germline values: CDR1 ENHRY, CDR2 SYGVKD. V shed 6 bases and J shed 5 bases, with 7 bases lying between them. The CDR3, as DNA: TGTGCCATCAGGGGGGGAACTGAAGCTTTCTTT. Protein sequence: CAIRGGTEAFF.

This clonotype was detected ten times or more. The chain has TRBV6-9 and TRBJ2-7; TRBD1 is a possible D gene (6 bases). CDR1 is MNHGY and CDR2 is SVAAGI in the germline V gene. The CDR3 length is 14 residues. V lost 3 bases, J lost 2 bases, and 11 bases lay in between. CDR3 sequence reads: CASSYVQGPYEQYF. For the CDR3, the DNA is TGTGCCAGCAGTTACGTACAGGGCCCCTACGAGCAGTACTTC.

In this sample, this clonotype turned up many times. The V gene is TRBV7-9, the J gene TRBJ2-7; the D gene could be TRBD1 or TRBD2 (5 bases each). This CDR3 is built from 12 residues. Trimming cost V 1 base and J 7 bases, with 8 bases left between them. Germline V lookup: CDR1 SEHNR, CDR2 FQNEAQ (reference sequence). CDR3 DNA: TGTGCCAGCAGCTTAGGGGGGAGAGAGCAGTACTTC. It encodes CASSLGGREQYF.

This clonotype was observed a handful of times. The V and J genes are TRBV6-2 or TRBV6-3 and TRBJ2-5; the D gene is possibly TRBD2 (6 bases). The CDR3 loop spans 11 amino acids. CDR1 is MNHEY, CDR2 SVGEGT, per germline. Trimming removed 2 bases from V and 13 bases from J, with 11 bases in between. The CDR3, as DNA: TGTGCCAGCAGTTACGGGGACTCGACGTACTTC. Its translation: CASSYGDSTYF.

The CDR3 nucleotides are TGTGCCAGCAGTTACAGGACTAGCGGGCCCTACAATGAGCAGTTCTTC. Protein sequence: CASSYRTSGPYNEQFF. This sequence joins TRBV6-9 and TRBJ2-1; the match to TRBD2 covers 11 bases. V dropped 3 bases and J dropped 2; count of bases not matched to a gene: 3. The CDR3 runs 16 residues. From germline, CDR1 is MNHGY and CDR2 SVAAGI.

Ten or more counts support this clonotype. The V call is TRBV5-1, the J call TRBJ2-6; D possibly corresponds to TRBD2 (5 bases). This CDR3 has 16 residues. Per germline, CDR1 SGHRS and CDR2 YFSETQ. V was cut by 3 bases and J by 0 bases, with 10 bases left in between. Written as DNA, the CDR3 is TGCGCCAGCAGCTGGACTCCTACCTCTGGGGCCAACGTCCTGACTTTC. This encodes CASSWTPTSGANVLTF.

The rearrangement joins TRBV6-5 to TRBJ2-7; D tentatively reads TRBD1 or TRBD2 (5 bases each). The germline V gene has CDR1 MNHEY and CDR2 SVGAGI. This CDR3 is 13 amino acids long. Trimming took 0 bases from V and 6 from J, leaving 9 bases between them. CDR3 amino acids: CASSYSGTGEQYF. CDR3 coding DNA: TGTGCCAGCAGTTACTCAGGGACGGGCGAGCAGTACTTC.

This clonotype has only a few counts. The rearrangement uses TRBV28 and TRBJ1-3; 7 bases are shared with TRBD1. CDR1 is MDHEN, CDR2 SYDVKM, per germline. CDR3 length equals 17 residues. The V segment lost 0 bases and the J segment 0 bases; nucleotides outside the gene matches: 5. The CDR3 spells CASSLWGDRASGNTIYF. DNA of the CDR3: TGTGCCAGCAGTTTATGGGGGGACAGAGCCTCTGGAAACACCATATATTTT.

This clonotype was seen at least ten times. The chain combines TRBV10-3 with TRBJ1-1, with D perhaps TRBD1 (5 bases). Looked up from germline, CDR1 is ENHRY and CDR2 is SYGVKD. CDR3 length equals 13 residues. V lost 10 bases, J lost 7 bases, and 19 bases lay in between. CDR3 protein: CASGTAADGEAFF. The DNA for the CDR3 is TGTGCCAGCGGGACCGCGGCTGACGGTGAAGCTTTCTTT.

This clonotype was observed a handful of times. This CDR3 reads CASSPQGSFEQYF. The DNA for the CDR3 is TGTGCCAGCAGTCCCCAGGGTTCGTTCGAGCAGTACTTC. The chain has TRBV12-3 or TRBV12-4 and TRBJ2-7; tentatively, D is TRBD1 (5 bases). The CDR3 has 13 residues. V was shortened by 5 bases and J by 6 bases, with 14 bases between the two germline ends.

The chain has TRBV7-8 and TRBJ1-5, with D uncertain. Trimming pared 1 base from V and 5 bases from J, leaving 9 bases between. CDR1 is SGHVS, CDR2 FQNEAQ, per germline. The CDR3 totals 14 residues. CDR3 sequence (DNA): TGTGCCAGCAGCTTAGGGAGTATCGATCAGCCCCAGCATTTT. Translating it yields CASSLGSIDQPQHF.

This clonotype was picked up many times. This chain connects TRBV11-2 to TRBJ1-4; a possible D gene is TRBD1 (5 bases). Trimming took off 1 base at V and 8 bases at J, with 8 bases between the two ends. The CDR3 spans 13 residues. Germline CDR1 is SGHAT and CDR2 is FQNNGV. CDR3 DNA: TGTGCCAGCAGCTTAGCAGGGAGGGAAAAACTGTTTTTT. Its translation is CASSLAGREKLFF.

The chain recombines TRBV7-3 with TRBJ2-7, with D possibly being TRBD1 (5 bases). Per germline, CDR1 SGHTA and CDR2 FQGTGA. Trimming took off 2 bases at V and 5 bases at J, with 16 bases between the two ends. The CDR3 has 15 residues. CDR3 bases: TGTGCCAGCAGCTTAGGGCAGGGTCCAATCCACGAGCAGTACTTC. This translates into CASSLGQGPIHEQYF. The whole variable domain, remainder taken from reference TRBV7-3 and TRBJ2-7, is GAGVSQTPSNKVTEKGKYVELRCDPISGHTALYWYRQSLGQGPEFLIYFQGTGAADDSGLPNDRFFAVRPEGSVSTLKIQRTERGDSAVYLCASSLGQGPIHEQYFGPGTRLTVT.

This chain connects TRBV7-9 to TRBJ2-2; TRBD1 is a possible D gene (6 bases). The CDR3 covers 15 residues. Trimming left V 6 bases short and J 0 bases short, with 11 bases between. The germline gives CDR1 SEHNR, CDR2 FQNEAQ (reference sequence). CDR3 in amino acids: CASRPRGANTGELFF. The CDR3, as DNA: TGTGCCAGCAGACCCAGGGGAGCGAACACCGGGGAGCTGTTTTTT.

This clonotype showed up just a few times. In DNA form, the CDR3 reads TGTGCCAGCCGGACAGCTGGGGCCAACGTCCTGACTTTC. This codes for CASRTAGANVLTF. This chain joins TRBV7-2 and TRBJ2-6; TRBD1 is a possible D gene (6 bases). Trimming cost V 8 bases and J 2 bases, with 7 bases left between them. This CDR3 has 13 residues. Germline CDR1 is SGHTA and CDR2 is FQGNSA.

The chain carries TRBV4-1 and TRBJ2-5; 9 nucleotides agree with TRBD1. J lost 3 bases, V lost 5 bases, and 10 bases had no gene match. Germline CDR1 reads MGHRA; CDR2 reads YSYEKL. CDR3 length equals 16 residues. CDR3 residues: CASSSFFRDREETQYF. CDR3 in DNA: TGCGCCAGCAGCTCCTTTTTCCGGGACAGGGAAGAGACCCAGTACTTC.

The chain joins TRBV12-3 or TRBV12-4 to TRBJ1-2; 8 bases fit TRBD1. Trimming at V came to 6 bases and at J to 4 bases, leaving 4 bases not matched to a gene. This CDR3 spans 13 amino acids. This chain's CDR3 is CASRDQGAYGYTF. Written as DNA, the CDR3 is TGTGCCAGCAGGGATCAGGGGGCCTATGGCTACACCTTC.

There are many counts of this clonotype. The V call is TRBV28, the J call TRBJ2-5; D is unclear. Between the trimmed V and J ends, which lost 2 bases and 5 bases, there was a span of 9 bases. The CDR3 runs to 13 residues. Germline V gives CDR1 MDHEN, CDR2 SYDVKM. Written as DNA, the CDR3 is TGTGCCAGCAGTTTACTCCGTGCGGAGACCCAGTACTTC. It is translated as CASSLLRAETQYF.

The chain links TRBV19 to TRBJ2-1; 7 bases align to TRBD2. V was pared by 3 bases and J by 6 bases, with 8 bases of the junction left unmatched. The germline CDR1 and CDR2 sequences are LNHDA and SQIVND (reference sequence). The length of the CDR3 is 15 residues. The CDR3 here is CASSMGGTMGNEQFF. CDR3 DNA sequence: TGTGCCAGTAGTATGGGGGGGACTATGGGCAATGAGCAGTTCTTC.

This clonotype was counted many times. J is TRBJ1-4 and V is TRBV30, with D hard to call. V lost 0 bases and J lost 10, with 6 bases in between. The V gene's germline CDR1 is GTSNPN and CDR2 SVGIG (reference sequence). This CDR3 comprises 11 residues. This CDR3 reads CAWSVGGKLFF. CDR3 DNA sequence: TGTGCCTGGAGTGTAGGTGGAAAACTGTTTTTT.